This T cell receptor (beta chain) was identified in a study of T-cell memory formation after mild COVID-19. Study-wide points: Among clones contracting day 15 to 85, CD4/CD8 was balanced, whereas later expanders leaned CD4+.

This clonotype was counted only a few times. Its antigen is undetermined. A single record per CDR3 protein comes from TCRdb applying MiXCR to the 5' RACE reads. Among about 170,000 distinct CDR3 sequences listed, under 15% were seen once. The CDR3 has 17 amino acids. The germline gives CDR1 MNHEY, CDR2 SVGAGI. V lost 0 bases and J lost 2, with 11 bases in between. Sequenced sample: PBMCs or a T cell subset sorted from them (not recorded which). The sequence came from a young man who had mild COVID-19 (a few samples of this study predate the infection). Cell type and time point are not known. The V call is TRBV6-5, the J call TRBJ1-6, with a tentative D call TRBD1 (6 bases). CDR3 sequence: CASSYSARGAYNSPLHF. DNA of the CDR3: TGTGCCAGCAGTTACTCGGCCAGGGGCGCCTATAATTCACCCCTCCACTTT.